The T cell receptor beta chain under discussion was sequenced for a study of shared clonotypes between healthy human individuals. The study drew its donors from healthy HIV-negative adults without recent acute infections or vaccinations. On sorted subsets, replicate PCRs used approximately 190 ng DNA, or about 30,000 T cell genomes. The table came from immunoSEQ multiplex PCR; TCRdb's copy has only in-frame clones and leaves some out. The data contain approximately 97,000 clones, 67% of them singletons. Germline V gene lookup returns CDR1 MDHEN and CDR2 SYDVKM. With V trimmed by 4 bases and J by 6 bases, 15 bases remained unmatched. This CDR3 contains 17 residues.

This chain uses TRBV28 with TRBJ2-3; 8 bases fit TRBD2. Sequencing was performed on memory CD8+ T cells sorted from blood. The subset: CD45RO+ cells pooled with CCR7-negative TemRA cells. The receptor comes from a man in his thirties or forties in good health. The CDR3 DNA follows: TGTGCCAGCAGTTATCCGTTCTTTCCGGGAGGGCCGGATACGCAGTATTTT. It specifies CASSYPFFPGGPDTQYF.